The source of this TCR beta chain is a study of T cell repertoires in cytomegalovirus infection. This CDR3 is built from 16 residues. J was trimmed by 3 bases and V by 1 base; bases with no gene match: 3. Germline-derived CDR1 and CDR2 are SGHDN and FVKESK. This clonotype was detected many times. TCRdb re-called the reads through MiXCR, storing one row per CDR3 protein. The sample records 200,000 to 300,000 distinct CDR3 sequences, around 9% being singletons. The sequence came from a human donor in good health (CMV status not recorded). Some clones in this sample may be carry-over from other donors' samples. This chain joins TRBV14 and TRBJ1-6; TRBD1 matches 7 bases. Sequenced sample: PBMCs. The CDR3 reads CASSQAGGYYNSPLHF. The CDR3 DNA is TGTGCCAGCAGCCAAGCAGGGGGTTACTATAATTCACCCCTCCACTTT.